Sequencing of this T cell receptor beta chain was carried out in a study of regulatory T cells in long-lasting Graves disease. General observations from the study: Persistent disease showed a preference for TRBV28, TRBJ1-2 and TRBJ2-5.

Germline V gives CDR1 KGHSH, CDR2 LQKENI. The CDR3 is 13 residues long. Notes on this clonotype: Its target is unknown. One end of the junction is discordant with germline, which a read error may explain.

Library construction for TCR beta used iRepertoire HTBI primers and Arm-PCR of CDR3 regions. TCRdb called the multiplex PCR reads again in MiXCR, with one record for every CDR3 protein. This sample has 370,000 or so distinct CDR3 sequences, with 15% to 20% found just once. The time point is: newly diagnosed GD, antithyroid drugs for less than 3 months. PBMC-extracted RNA yielded the TCR library. This sample was also put to use in a study of T cells in Graves' hyperthyroidism and ophthalmopathy. This second study notes: No progression to ophthalmopathy during 18 months of follow-up defined stable disease. The TCR CDR3 first-round RT-PCR relied on the HTBI primer set.

The J gene is TRBJ2-7, the V gene TRBV18; 7 bases align to TRBD2. The starting material was peripheral blood mononuclear cells (PBMCs), obtained at new diagnosis, from a patient treated with antithyroid drugs. The origin of this receptor is a woman younger than 30 with Graves disease. The CDR3 DNA reads as TGTGCCAGCTCACGGGACTACTCCTACGAGCGGTACTTC. It codes for CASSRDYSYERYF.